This T cell receptor (beta chain) is from a study of CD8+CD57+ T cells in acquired aplastic anemia. For the study at large: Sorting CD4+ and CD8+ cells gave DNA averaging approximately 2.9 ug.

The CDR3 sequence is 14 residues long. CDR1 and CDR2 (germline): SGHTA, FQGNSA. Both TCR beta VDJ combination and CDR3 sequence profiling were carried out. Genomic DNA was the template for this profiling. TCRdb reanalysed the reads using MiXCR and keeps one entry per CDR3 protein. The sample shows 250,000 to 300,000 distinct CDR3 sequences, under 60% of them seen only once. The patients chosen for sequencing had shown expansion of CD8+CD57+ cells (detected by flow cytometry). Every patient was diagnosed with severe acquired aplastic anemia. A note on this clonotype: At one boundary the junction diverges from the germline segment, which might be a read error.

Sequencing input: sorted CD4+, CD8+, or CD8+CD57+ T cells (not recorded which) from PBMCs. The clonotype was recovered from a human donor with aplastic anemia. The gene calls are TRBV7-2 and TRBJ2-7; D call uncertain. This chain's CDR3 is CASSLTPQSYGQYF. The CDR3 nucleotides are TGTGCCAGCAGCTTGACTCCACAGAGCTACGGGCAGTACTTC.